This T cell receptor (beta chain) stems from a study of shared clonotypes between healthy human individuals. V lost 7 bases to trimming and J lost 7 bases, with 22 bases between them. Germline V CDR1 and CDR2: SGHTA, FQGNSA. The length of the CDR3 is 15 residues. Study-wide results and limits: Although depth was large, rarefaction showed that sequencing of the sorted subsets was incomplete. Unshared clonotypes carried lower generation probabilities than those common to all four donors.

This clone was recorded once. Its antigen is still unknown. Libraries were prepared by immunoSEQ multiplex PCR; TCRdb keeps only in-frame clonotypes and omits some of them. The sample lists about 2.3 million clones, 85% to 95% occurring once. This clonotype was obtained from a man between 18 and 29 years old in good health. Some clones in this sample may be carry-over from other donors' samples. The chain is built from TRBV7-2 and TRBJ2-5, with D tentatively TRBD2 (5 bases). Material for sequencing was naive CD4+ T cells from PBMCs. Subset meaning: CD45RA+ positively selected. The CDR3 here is CASTPLDVLRGTQYF. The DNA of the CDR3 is TGTGCCAGCACCCCTTTGGACGTACTTCGGGGGACCCAGTACTTC.